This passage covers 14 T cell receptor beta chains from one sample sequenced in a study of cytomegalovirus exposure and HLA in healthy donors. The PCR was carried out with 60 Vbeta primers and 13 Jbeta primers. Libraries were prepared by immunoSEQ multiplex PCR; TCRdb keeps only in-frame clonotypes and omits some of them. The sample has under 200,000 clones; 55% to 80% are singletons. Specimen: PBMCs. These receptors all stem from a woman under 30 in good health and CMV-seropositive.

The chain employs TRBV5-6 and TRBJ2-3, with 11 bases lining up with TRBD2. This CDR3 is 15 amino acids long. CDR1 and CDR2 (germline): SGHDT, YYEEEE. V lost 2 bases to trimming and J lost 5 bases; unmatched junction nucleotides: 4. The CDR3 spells CASSFLAGGRDTQYF. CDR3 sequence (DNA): TGTGCCAGCAGCTTCCTAGCGGGGGGTCGAGATACGCAGTATTTT.

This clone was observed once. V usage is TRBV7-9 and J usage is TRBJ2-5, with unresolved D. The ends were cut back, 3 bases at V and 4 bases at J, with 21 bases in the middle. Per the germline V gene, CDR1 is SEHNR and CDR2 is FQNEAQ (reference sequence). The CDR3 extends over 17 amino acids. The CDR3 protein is CASSFPGESKPGETQYF. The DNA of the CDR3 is TGTGCCAGCAGCTTCCCCGGAGAATCAAAGCCCGGAGAGACCCAGTACTTC.

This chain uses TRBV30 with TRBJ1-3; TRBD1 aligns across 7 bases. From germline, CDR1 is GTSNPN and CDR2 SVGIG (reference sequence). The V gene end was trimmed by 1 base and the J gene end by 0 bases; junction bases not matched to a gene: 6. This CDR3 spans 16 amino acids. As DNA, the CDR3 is TGTGCCTGGAGTGGGGAAGACAGGGTCTCTGGAAACACCATATATTTT. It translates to CAWSGEDRVSGNTIYF.

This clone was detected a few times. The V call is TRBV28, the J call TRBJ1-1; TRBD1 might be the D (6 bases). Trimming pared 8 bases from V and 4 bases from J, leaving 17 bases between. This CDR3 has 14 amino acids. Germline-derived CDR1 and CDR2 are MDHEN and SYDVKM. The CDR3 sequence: CASGPGGMGTEAFF. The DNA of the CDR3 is TGTGCCAGCGGCCCTGGGGGCATGGGCACTGAAGCTTTCTTT. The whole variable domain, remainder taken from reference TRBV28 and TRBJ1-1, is DVKVTQSSRYLVKRTGEKVFLECVQDMDHENMFWYRQDPGLGLRLIYFSYDVKMKEKGDIPEGYSVSREKKERFSLILESASTNQTSMYLCASGPGGMGTEAFFGQGTRLTVV.

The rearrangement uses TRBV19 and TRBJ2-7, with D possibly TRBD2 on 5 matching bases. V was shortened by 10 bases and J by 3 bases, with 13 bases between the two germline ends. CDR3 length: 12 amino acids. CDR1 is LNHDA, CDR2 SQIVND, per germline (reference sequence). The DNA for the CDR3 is TGTGCCACCTTGGACGGAGGCTACGAGCAGTACTTC. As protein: CATLDGGYEQYF.

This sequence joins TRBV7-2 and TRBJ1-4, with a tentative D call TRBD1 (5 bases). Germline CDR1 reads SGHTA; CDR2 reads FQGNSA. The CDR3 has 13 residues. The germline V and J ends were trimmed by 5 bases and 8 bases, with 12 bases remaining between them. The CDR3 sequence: CASSARVAEKLFF. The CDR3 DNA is TGTGCCAGCAGCGCCAGGGTTGCGGAAAAACTGTTTTTT.

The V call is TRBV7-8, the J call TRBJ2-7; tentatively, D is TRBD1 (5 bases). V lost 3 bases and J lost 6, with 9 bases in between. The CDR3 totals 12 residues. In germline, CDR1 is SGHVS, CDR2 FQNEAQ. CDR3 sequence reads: CASSLGRSEQYF. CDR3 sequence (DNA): TGTGCCAGCAGCTTGGGGCGGTCCGAGCAGTACTTC. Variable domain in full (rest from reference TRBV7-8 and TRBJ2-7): GAGVSQSPRYKVAKRGQDVALRCDPISGHVSLFWYQQALGQGPEFLTYFQNEAQLDKSGLPSDRFFAERPEGSVSTLKIQRTQQEDSAVYLCASSLGRSEQYFGPGTRLTVT.

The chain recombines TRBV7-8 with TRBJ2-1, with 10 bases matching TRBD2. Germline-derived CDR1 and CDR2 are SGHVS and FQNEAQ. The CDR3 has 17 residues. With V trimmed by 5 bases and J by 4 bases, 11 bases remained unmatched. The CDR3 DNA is TGTGCCAGCAGCCTCCGGCCTAGCGGGAGTTCTTACAATGAGCAGTTCTTC. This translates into CASSLRPSGSSYNEQFF.

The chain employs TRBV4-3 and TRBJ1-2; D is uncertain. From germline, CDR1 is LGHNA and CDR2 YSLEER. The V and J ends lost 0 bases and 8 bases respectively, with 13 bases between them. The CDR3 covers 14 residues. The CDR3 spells CASSQDFGVGGYTF. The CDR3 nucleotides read TGCGCCAGCAGCCAAGATTTCGGGGTGGGGGGCTACACCTTC.

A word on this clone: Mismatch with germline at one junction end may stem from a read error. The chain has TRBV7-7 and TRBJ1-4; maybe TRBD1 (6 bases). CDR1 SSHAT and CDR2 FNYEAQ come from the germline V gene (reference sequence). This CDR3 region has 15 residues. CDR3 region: CASSRKGGPNEKLFF. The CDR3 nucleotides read TGTGCTAGCAGTCGTAAGGGGGGGCCTAATGAAAAACTGTTTTTT.

The CDR3: CAIKQTQERFYNEQFF. In DNA, the CDR3 is TGTGCCATAAAACAAACCCAAGAGCGTTTCTACAATGAGCAGTTCTTC. The chain recombines TRBV7-9 with TRBJ2-1; D is uncertain. There are 16 residues in the CDR3. V was shortened by 10 bases and J by 3 bases, with 22 bases between the two germline ends. CDR1 and CDR2 from the germline V gene are SEHNR and FQNEAQ (reference sequence).

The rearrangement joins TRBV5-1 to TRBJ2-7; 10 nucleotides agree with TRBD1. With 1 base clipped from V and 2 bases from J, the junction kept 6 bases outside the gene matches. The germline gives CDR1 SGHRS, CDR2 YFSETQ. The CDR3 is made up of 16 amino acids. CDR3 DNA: TGCGCCAGCAGCTTGAGCTGGACAGGGGGGACCTACGAGCAGTACTTC. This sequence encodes CASSLSWTGGTYEQYF.

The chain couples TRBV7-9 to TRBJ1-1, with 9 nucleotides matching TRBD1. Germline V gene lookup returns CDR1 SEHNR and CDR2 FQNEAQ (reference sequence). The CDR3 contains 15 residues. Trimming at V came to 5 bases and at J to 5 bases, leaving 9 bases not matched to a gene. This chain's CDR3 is CASSRPGQGRTEAFF. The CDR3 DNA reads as TGTGCCAGCAGCCGGCCGGGACAGGGAAGGACTGAAGCTTTCTTT.

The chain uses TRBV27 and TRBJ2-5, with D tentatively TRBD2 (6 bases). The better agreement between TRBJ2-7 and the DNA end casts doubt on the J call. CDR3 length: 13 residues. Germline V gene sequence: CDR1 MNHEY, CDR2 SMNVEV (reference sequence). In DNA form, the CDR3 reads TGTGCCAGCAGTGCGGGGTCGGCCTACGAGCAGTACTTC. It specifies CASSAGSAYEQYF.